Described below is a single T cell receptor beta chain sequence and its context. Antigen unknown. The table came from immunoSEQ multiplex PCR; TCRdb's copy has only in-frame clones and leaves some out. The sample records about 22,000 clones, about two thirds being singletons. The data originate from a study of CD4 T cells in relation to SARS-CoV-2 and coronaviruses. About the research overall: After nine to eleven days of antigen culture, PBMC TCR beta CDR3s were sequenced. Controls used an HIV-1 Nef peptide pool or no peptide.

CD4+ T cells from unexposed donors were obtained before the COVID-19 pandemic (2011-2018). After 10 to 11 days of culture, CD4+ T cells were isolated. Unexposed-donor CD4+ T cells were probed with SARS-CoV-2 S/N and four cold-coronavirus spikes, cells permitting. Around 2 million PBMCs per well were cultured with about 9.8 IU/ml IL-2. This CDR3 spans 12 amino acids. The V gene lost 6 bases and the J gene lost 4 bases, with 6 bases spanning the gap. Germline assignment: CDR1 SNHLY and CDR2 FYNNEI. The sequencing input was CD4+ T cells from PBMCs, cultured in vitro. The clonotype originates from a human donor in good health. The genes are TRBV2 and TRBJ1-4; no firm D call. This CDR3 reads CASRRINEKLFF. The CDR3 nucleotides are TGTGCCAGCAGAAGAATTAATGAAAAACTGTTTTTT.